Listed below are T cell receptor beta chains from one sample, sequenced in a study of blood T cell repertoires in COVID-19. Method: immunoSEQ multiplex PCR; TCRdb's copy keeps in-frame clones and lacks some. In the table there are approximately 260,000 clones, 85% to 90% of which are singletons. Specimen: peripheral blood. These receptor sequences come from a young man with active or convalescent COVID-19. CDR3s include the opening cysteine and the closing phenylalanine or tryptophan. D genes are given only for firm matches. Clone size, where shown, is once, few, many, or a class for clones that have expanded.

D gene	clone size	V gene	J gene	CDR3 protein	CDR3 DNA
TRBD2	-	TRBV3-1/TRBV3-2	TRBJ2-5	CASSQCQREGPETQYF	TGTGCCAGCAGCCAATGTCAGCGGGAGGGCCCAGAGACCCAGTACTTC
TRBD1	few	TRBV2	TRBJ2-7	CASRTAGTGLYEQYF	TGTGCCAGCAGAACTGCGGGGACAGGGCTCTACGAGCAGTACTTC
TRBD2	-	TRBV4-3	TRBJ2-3	CASSPLGAGSTDTQYF	TGCGCCAGCAGCCCCCTGGGAGCGGGGAGCACAGATACGCAGTATTTT
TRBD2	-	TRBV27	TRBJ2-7	CASSVRLAGSYEQYF	TGTGCCAGCAGCGTAAGACTAGCGGGATCCTACGAGCAGTACTTC
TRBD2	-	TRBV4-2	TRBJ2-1	CASSQDPLAAYNEQFF	TGTGCCAGCAGCCAAGATCCCCTAGCGGCCTACAATGAGCAGTTCTTC
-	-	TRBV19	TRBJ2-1	CASLAGGLSYNEQFF	TGTGCCAGCCTGGCCGGGGGTCTCTCCTACAATGAGCAGTTCTTC
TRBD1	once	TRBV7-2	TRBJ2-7	CASSFSQGVHEQYF	TGTGCCAGCAGTTTTTCACAGGGGGTCCACGAGCAGTACTTC
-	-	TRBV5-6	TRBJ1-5	CASSKTGGRGNQPQHF	TGTGCCAGCAGCAAGACCGGTGGCAGGGGCAATCAGCCCCAGCATTTT
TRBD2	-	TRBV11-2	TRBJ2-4	CASSRGSGGETKNIQYF	TGTGCCAGCAGCAGGGGGAGCGGGGGCGAGACCAAAAACATTCAGTACTTC
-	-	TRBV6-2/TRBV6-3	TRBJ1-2	CASSYGQYRGYTF	TGTGCCAGCAGTTACGGACAATACAGGGGCTACACCTTC
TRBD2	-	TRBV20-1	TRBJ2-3	CSASVLPSGSTDTQYF	TGCAGTGCTAGTGTTTTGCCTAGCGGTAGCACAGATACGCAGTATTTT
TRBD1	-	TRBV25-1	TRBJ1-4	CASSEYDRGRLHEKLFF	TGTGCCAGCAGTGAATACGACAGGGGGCGTCTACATGAAAAACTGTTTTTT
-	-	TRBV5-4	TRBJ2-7	CASSLQSGHRLDEQYF	TGTGCCAGCAGCCTCCAGTCGGGACACCGGTTGGATGAGCAGTACTTC
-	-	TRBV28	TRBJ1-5	CASRQGNQPQHF	TGTGCCAGCAGACAGGGCAATCAGCCCCAGCATTTT
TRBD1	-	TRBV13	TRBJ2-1	CASSPDLTGEYNEQFF	TGTGCCAGCAGCCCGGACCTTACAGGGGAATACAATGAGCAGTTCTTC
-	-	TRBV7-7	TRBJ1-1	CASSQQENTEAFF	TGTGCTAGCAGTCAACAGGAGAACACTGAAGCTTTCTTT
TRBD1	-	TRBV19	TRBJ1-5	CASSKTGGANQPQHF	TGTGCCAGTAGCAAGACAGGGGGCGCAAATCAGCCCCAGCATTTT
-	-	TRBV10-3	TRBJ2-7	CAIRRGGQIYEQYF	TGTGCCATCAGGAGGGGGGGGCAGATCTACGAGCAGTACTTC
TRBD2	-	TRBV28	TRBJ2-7	CASIHPLAGTYEQYF	TGTGCCAGCATTCACCCACTAGCGGGCACCTACGAGCAGTACTTC
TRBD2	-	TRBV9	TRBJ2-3	CASSSTPGLAGEGDTQYF	TGTGCCAGCAGCTCCACCCCGGGACTAGCGGGGGAGGGAGATACGCAGTATTTT
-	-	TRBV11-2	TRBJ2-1	CASSLLLGGSYNEQFF	TGTGCCAGCAGCTTGTTATTAGGGGGAAGCTACAATGAGCAGTTCTTC
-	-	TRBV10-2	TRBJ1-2	CASRRRNYGYTF	TGCGCCAGCCGCCGGAGAAACTATGGCTACACCTTC
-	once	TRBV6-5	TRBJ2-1	CASSYFGSHSYNEQFF	TGTGCCAGCAGTTACTTTGGCAGTCACTCCTACAATGAGCAGTTCTTC
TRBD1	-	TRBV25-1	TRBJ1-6	CASGLSDRGYSPLHF	TGTGCCAGCGGACTTAGCGACAGGGGATATTCACCCCTCCACTTT
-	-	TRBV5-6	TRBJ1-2	CASSLERGSYGYTF	TGTGCCAGCAGCTTGGAGCGGGGGAGCTATGGCTACACCTTC
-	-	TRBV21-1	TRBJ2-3	CASSKTRLAGADTQYF	TGTGCCAGCAGCAAAACCCGACTAGCGGGAGCAGATACGCAGTATTTT
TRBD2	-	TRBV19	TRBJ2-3	CASSMVAGGWDTQYF	TGTGCCAGTAGTATGGTAGCGGGAGGATGGGATACGCAGTATTTT
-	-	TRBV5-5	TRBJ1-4	CASSLDKPRENEKLFF	TGTGCCAGCAGCTTGGATAAACCTCGGGAGAATGAAAAACTGTTTTTT
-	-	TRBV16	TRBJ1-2	CASSQSEGIVSYGYTF	TGTGCCAGCAGCCAATCTGAGGGAATCGTTTCCTATGGCTACACCTTC
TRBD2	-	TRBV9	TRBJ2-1	CASSVEPSGGRNEQFF	TGTGCCAGCAGCGTAGAGCCTAGCGGGGGAAGGAATGAGCAGTTCTTC
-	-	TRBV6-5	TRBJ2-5	CASSYGRFETQYF	TGTGCCAGCAGTTACGGGAGGTTCGAGACCCAGTACTTC
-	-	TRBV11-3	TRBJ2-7	CASSAGLLAYEQYF	TGTGCCAGCAGCGCTGGACTGCTCGCCTACGAGCAGTACTTC
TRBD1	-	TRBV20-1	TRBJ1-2	CSASDRAVNYGYTF	TGCAGTGCTAGTGACAGGGCAGTTAACTATGGCTACACCTTC
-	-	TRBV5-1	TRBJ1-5	CASSSGVGGNQPQHF	TGCGCCAGCAGCTCAGGGGTCGGCGGCAATCAGCCCCAGCATTTT
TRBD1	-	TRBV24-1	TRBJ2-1	CATSDLTRDSNEQFF	TGTGCCACCAGTGATTTGACTAGGGACAGCAATGAGCAGTTCTTC
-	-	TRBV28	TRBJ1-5	CASKGGASNQPQHF	TGTGCCAGTAAGGGGGGGGCGAGCAATCAGCCCCAGCATTTT
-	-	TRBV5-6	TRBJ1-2	CASSLAEQGVEGYTF	TGTGCCAGCAGCTTGGCGGAGCAGGGTGTGGAGGGCTACACCTTC
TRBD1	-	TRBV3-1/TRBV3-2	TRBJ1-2	CASSVDRVMGGYTF	TGTGCCAGCAGCGTAGACAGGGTGATGGGTGGCTACACCTTC
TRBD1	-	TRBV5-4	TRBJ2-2	CASSFGTGGDTGELFF	TGTGCCAGCAGCTTCGGGACAGGGGGTGACACCGGGGAGCTGTTTTTT
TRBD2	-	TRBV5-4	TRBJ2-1	CASRLQTSGYNEQFF	TGTGCCAGCAGGCTTCAGACTAGCGGGTACAATGAGCAGTTCTTC
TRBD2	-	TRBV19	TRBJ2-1	CASSMTSGRGNEQFF	TGTGCCAGTAGTATGACTAGCGGGAGGGGAAATGAGCAGTTCTTC
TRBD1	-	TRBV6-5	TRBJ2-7	CASTGTGAYEQYF	TGTGCCAGCACCGGGACAGGGGCCTACGAGCAGTACTTC
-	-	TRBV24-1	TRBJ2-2	CATKDTNTGELFF	TGTGCCACCAAGGACACTAACACCGGGGAGCTGTTTTTT
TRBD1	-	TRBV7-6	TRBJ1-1	CASSLSRDRLGSITEAFF	TGTGCCAGCAGCTTATCCCGGGACAGGCTGGGGTCAATCACTGAAGCTTTCTTT
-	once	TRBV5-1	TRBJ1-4	CASSLSIREEKLFF	TGCGCCAGCAGCTTGTCCATCCGGGAGGAAAAACTGTTTTTT
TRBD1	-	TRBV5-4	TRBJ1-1	CASSLVRGRPNTEAFF	TGTGCCAGCAGCTTGGTCAGGGGGCGACCGAACACTGAAGCTTTCTTT
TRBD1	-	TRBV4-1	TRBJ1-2	CASSQPGQLSFDGYTF	TGCGCCAGCAGCCAACCGGGACAGCTTTCCTTTGATGGCTACACCTTC
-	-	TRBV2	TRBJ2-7	CASSETDEQYF	TGTGCCAGCAGTGAGACAGACGAGCAGTACTTC
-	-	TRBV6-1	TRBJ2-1	CASSERFGVINEQFF	TGTGCCAGCAGTGAGCGGTTTGGTGTCATCAATGAGCAGTTCTTC
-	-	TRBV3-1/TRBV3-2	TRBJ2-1	CASSQDSSGINNEQFF	TGTGCCAGCAGCCAAGATTCGAGCGGAATTAACAATGAGCAGTTCTTC
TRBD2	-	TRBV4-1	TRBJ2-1	CASSSQTGTSGSNEQFF	TGCGCCAGCAGCTCCCAGACGGGGACTAGCGGGAGCAATGAGCAGTTCTTC
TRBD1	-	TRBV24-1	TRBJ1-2	CATSDGQGEGYTF	TGTGCCACCAGTGACGGACAGGGCGAGGGCTACACCTTC
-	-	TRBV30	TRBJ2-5	CAWSARVQETQYF	TGTGCCTGGAGTGCACGGGTTCAAGAGACCCAGTACTTC
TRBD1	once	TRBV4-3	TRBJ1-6	CASSPGQSSPLHF	TGCGCCAGCAGCCCGGGACAGTCTTCACCCCTCCACTTT
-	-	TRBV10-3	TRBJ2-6	CATLQGSGANVLTF	TGTGCCACCCTCCAGGGGTCAGGGGCCAACGTCCTGACTTTC
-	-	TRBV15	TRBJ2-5	CATRGQGPGETQYF	TGTGCCACCAGGGGTCAAGGCCCGGGGGAGACCCAGTACTTC
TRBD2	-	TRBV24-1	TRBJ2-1	CATSDPGAGGLDEQFF	TGTGCCACCAGTGACCCGGGGGCGGGGGGGCTCGATGAGCAGTTCTTC
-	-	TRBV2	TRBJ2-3	CASGGADTQYF	TGTGCCAGCGGAGGGGCAGATACGCAGTATTTT